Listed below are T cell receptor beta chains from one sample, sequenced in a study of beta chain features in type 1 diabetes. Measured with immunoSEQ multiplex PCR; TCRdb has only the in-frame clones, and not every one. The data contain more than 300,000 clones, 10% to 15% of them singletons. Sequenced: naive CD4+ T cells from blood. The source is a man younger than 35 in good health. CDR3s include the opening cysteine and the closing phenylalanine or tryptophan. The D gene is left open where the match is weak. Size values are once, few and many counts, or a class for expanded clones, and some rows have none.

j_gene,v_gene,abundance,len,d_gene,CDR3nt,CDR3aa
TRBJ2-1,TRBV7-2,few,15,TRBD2,TGTGCCAGCAGCTTAAGCGGGACCGTCTACAATGAGCAGTTCTTC,CASSLSGTVYNEQFF
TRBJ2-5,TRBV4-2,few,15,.,TGTGCCAGCAGCCAAGACCGGGATAGCAGGGAGACCCAGTACTTC,CASSQDRDSRETQYF
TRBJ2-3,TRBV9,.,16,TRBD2,TGTGCCAGCAGCGCCCGTCTTGGCGGGAGCGCAGATACGCAGTATTTT,CASSARLGGSADTQYF
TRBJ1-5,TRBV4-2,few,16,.,TGTGCCAGCAGCCAAGATCGGGGAGGGTCTTATCAGCCCCAGCATTTT,CASSQDRGGSYQPQHF
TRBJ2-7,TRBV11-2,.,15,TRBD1,TGTGCCAGCAGCTCGACAGGACAGGGGGGTGAAGAGCAGTACTTC,CASSSTGQGGEEQYF
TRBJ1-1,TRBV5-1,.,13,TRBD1,TGCGCCAGCAGCTGGACAGGGGGAACTGAAGCTTTCTTT,CASSWTGGTEAFF
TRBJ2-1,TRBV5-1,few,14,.,TGCGCCAGCAGCTGGAAAGGACTGGACAATGAGCAGTTCTTC,CASSWKGLDNEQFF
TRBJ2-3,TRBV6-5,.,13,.,TGTGCCAGCAGTTGGGAGAACACAGATACGCAGTATTTT,CASSWENTDTQYF
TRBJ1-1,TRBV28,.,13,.,TGTGCCAGCAGCCCCGCCGCCGGCACTGAAGCTTTCTTT,CASSPAAGTEAFF
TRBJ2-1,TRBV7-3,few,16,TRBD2,TGTGCCAGCAGCTCGGGCGGGGGGTACACCTACAATGAGCAGTTCTTC,CASSSGGGYTYNEQFF
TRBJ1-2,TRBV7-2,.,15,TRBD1,TGTGCCAGCAGCTTAGTCAGGGGGCCTAACTATGGCTACACCTTC,CASSLVRGPNYGYTF
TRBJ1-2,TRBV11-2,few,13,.,TGTGCCAGCAGCTTCCTGGACAGCTATGGCTACACCTTC,CASSFLDSYGYTF
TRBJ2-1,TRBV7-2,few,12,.,TGTGCCAGCAGCCTACCCCCGAGGGATGAGTTCTTC,CASSLPPRDEFF
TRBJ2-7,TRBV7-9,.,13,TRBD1,TGTGCCAGCAGCCGGACAGGCCCCTACGAGCAGTACTTC,CASSRTGPYEQYF
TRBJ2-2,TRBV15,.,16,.,TGTGCCACCAGCAGAGAATACGGAGAATACACCGGGGAGCTGTTTTTT,CATSREYGEYTGELFF
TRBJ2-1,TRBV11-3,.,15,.,TGTGCCAGCAGCTTGGAAGGACAAGCCTACAATGAGCAGTTCTTC,CASSLEGQAYNEQFF
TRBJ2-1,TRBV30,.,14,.,TGTGCCTGGTTCGGGGGACTGGCTTACAATGAGCAGTTCTTC,CAWFGGLAYNEQFF
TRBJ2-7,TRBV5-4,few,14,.,TGTGCCAGCAGCAGACAGGACAAAGCCTACGAGCAGTACTTC,CASSRQDKAYEQYF
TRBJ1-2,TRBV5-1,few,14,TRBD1,TGCGCCAGCAGTCCCCTTGACAGGGGACATGGCTACACCTTC,CASSPLDRGHGYTF
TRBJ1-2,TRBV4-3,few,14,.,TGCGCCAGCAGCCAAGTGGACAGTCACTATGGCTACACCTTC,CASSQVDSHYGYTF
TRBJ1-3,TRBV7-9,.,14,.,TGTGCCAGCAGCCCGCGGGACGGTAGAAACACCATATATTTT,CASSPRDGRNTIYF
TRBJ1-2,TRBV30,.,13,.,TGTGCCTGGAGTCGGCAGGGTCCCTATGGCTACACCTTC,CAWSRQGPYGYTF
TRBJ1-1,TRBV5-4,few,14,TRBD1,TGTGCCAGCAGCGGGGGACAGCGAAACACTGAAGCTTTCTTT,CASSGGQRNTEAFF
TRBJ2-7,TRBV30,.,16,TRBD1,TGTGCCTGGCCCGCAACCAAAACAGGGGCGATCTACGAGCAGTACTTC,CAWPATKTGAIYEQYF
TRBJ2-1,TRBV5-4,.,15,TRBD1,TGTGCCAGCAGCTTGGGGGACAGGGCCTACAATGAGCAGTTCTTC,CASSLGDRAYNEQFF
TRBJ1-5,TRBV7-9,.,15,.,TGTGCCAGCAGCTTTACGGGGGGAGGTGGTCAGCCCCAGCATTTT,CASSFTGGGGQPQHF
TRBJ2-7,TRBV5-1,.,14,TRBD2,TGCGCCAGCAGCTGGACTAGCAGCAACTACGAGCAGTACTTC,CASSWTSSNYEQYF
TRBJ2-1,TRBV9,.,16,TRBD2,TGTGCCAGCAGCGAGGGGACTAGCGGGAGTCTTCGAGAGCAGTTCTTC,CASSEGTSGSLREQFF
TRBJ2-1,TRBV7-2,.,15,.,TGTGCCAGCAGCCCAGGACAGCATCAGGCCGAGGAGCAGTTCTTC,CASSPGQHQAEEQFF
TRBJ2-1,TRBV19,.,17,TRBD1,TGTGCCAGTAGCCTGACAGGGTCCCTAAGCTCCTACAATGAGCAGTTCTTC,CASSLTGSLSSYNEQFF
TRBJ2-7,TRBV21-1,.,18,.,TGTGCCAGCAGCAAAGCTGCGGGAGTCCCAGGGTGGATCTACGAGCAGTACTTC,CASSKAAGVPGWIYEQYF
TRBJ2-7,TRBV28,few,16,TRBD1,TGTGCCAGCAGTACCTTGGGACAGGCGAACTTCTACGAGCAGTACTTC,CASSTLGQANFYEQYF
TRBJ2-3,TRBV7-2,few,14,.,TGTGCCAGCAGCTTAGGGCAGGGTGCAGATACGCAGTATTTT,CASSLGQGADTQYF
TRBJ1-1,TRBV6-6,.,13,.,TGTGCCAGCAGTTCGGGGGTGGGCACTGAAGCTTTCTTT,CASSSGVGTEAFF
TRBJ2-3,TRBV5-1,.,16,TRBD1,TGCGCCAGCAGCGCGGGGGACAGGGCGAACACAGATACGCAGTATTTT,CASSAGDRANTDTQYF
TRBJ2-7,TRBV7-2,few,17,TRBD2,TGTGCCAGCAGCTTAGCGGGAACGGGAGGGCCGCGTGAAGAGCAGTACTTC,CASSLAGTGGPREEQYF
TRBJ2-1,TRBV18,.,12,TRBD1,TGTGCCAGCTCCGGGACAGACAATGAGCAGTTCTTC,CASSGTDNEQFF
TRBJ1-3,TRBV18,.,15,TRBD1,TGTGCCAGCTCCTCGGGACAGATCTCTGGAAACACCATATATTTT,CASSSGQISGNTIYF
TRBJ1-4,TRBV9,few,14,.,TGTGCCAGCAGCGTAGGGGCAGACAATGAAAAACTGTTTTTT,CASSVGADNEKLFF
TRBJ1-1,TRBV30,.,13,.,TGTGCCTGGAGTGGACAGCTGAACACTGAAGCTTTCTTT,CAWSGQLNTEAFF
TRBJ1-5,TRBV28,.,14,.,TGTGCCAGCAGTTTGGGAGGGACGTATCAGCCCCAGCATTTT,CASSLGGTYQPQHF
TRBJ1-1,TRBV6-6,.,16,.,TGTGCCAGCAGTTACTCGTCGCCAGGTAGGAACACTGAAGCTTTCTTT,CASSYSSPGRNTEAFF
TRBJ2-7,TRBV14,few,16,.,TGTGCCAGCAGCCAAGCTTTTACCGGGAGTCGCTACGAGCAGTACTTC,CASSQAFTGSRYEQYF
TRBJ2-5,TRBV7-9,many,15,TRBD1,TGTGCCAGCAGCCCCTGGGACAGCGGCGGGGAGACCCAGTACTTC,CASSPWDSGGETQYF
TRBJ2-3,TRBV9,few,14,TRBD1,TGTGCCAGCAGCGGGACAGGACGCACAGATACGCAGTATTTT,CASSGTGRTDTQYF
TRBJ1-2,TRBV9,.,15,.,TGTGCCAGCAGCGTAGCCCCGGGAAGAAGCTATGGCTACACCTTC,CASSVAPGRSYGYTF
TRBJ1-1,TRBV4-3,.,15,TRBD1,TGCGCCAGCAGCCGTAGGGGGGACAGAAACACTGAAGCTTTCTTT,CASSRRGDRNTEAFF
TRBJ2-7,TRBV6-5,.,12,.,TGTGCCAGCAGTTCCCAGGGAATCGAGCAGTACTTC,CASSSQGIEQYF
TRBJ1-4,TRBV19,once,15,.,TGTGCCAGTAGTGCCCCCAGGGGATCGGATGAAAAACTGTTTTTT,CASSAPRGSDEKLFF
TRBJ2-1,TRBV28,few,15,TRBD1,TGTGCCAGCAGTGGGGCGGACAGGCTGTACAATGAGCAGTTCTTC,CASSGADRLYNEQFF
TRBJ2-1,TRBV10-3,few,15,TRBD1,TGTGCCATCAGTGCCGGACAGGGGATGGCCAATGAGCAGTTCTTC,CAISAGQGMANEQFF
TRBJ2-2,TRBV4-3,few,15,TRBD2,TGCGCCAGCAGTTTTAGCGGGATCAACACCGGGGAGCTGTTTTTT,CASSFSGINTGELFF
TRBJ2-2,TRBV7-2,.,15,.,TGTGCCAGCAGCTTAGAATCCGTGAACACCGGGGAGCTGTTTTTT,CASSLESVNTGELFF
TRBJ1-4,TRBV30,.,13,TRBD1,TGTGCCTGGAGAGACTGGACAGGTGAAAAACTGTTTTTT,CAWRDWTGEKLFF
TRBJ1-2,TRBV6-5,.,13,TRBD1,TGTGCCAGCAGTTCGGACAGGGGAGGTGGCTACACCTTC,CASSSDRGGGYTF
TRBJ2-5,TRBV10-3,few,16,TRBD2,TGTGCCATCAGTGAGCAGAGAGCGGGAGTTGTAGAGACCCAGTACTTC,CAISEQRAGVVETQYF
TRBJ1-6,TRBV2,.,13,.,TGTGCCAGCAGTGAGGACTCCTTGTACCCCCTCCACTTT,CASSEDSLYPLHF
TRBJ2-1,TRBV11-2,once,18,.,TGTGCCAGCAGCCCATACCTCACCGGAGACTCAAGTTTCAATGAGCAGTTCTTC,CASSPYLTGDSSFNEQFF
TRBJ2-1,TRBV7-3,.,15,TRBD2,TGTGCCAGCAGCTCCGGACTAGCGCCTTACAATGAGCAGTTCTTC,CASSSGLAPYNEQFF